These T cell receptor beta chains were read from a single sample in a study of T cells after yellow fever vaccination. Each CDR3 protein is one row after TCRdb ran MiXCR on the 5' RACE reads. The top ten hold approximately 19% of the sample, which has fewer than 350,000 distinct CDR3 sequences, over 3.5% seen once. Source: PBMCs, taken 15 days after the yellow fever booster vaccination. The receptors shown here come from a man younger than 30 who received the YFV17D yellow fever vaccine. Both conserved end residues are part of each CDR3. The D gene is left open where the match is weak.

TRBV5-5 | TRBD2 | CASSLRGGNEQFF
TRBV7-8 | - | CASSFSAAFGELFF
TRBV5-1 | - | CASSSRGAAETQYF
TRBV4-2 | - | CASSQESEWNEQFF
TRBV12-3/TRBV12-4 | TRBD1 | CASTENPGQGISSYNEQFF
TRBV27 | TRBD1 | CATGRRGGFEQYF
TRBV7-3 | TRBD1 | CASSSGGTTGDYNTEAFF
TRBV5-1 | - | CASSLVPKNMNTEAFF
TRBV18 | - | CASSPGNNSPLHF
TRBV5-1 | - | CASRPTGIDNEQFF
TRBV20-1 | - | CSAALRITMGYTF
TRBV28 | - | CASSLYRGNTIYF
TRBV4-3 | - | CASSQDRPNEQFF
TRBV20-1 | - | CSAREGGAQPQHF
TRBV7-6 | - | CASSSLLMGDRENEKLFF
TRBV15 | - | CATSRDYGENTGELFF
TRBV24-1 | TRBD1 | CATSDLGQGFSNQPQHF
TRBV20-1 | TRBD2 | CSAGSGTKETQYF
TRBV5-6 | TRBD1 | CASSFVRTDREAFF
TRBV29-1 | - | CSAYGAEGGYTF
TRBV12-3/TRBV12-4 | - | CASSLVTGSTDTQYF
TRBV29-1 | - | CSVVRSGNTEAFF
TRBV13 | - | CASSFRPGGYTF
TRBV5-1 | TRBD1 | CASSPLGQPNSPLHF
TRBV28 | - | CASSSLTGGFQPQHF
TRBV28 | - | CASTTARGVGAQHF